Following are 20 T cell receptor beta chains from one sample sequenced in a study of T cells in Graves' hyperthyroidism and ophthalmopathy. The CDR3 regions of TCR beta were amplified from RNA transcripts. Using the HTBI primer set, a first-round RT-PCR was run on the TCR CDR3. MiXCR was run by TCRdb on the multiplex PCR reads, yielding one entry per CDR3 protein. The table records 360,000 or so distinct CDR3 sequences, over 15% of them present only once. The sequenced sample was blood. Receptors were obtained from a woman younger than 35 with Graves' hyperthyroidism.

The CDR3 DNA reads as TGTGCCGCCGGGACAGAATTAAAAGAGACCCAGTACTTC. It codes for CAAGTELKETQYF. The gene calls are TRBV10-3 and TRBJ2-5; TRBD1 agrees at 7 bases. The CDR3 runs to 13 residues. CDR1 and CDR2 from the germline V gene are ENHRY and SYGVKD. J gave up 3 bases and V 11 bases, and 9 bases lay outside the gene matches.

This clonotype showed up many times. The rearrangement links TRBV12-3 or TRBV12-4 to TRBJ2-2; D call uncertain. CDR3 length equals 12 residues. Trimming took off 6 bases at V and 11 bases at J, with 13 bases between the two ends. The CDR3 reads CASSPRYTELFF. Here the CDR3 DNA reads TGTGCCAGCAGCCCCCGGTATACAGAGCTGTTTTTT.

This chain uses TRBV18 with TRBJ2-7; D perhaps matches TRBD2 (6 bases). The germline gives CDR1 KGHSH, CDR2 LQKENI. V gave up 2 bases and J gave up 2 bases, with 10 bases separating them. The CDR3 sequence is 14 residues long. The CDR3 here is CASSPKGTPYEQYF. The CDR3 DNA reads TGTGCCAGCTCACCAAAAGGGACTCCCTACGAGCAGTACTTC.

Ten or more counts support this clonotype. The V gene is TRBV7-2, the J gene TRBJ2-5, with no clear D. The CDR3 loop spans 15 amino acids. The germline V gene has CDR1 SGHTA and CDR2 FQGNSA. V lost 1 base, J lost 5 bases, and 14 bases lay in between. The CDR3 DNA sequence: TGTGCCAGCAGCTTAGTCGGCTGGGATGGGGAGACCCAGTACTTC. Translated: CASSLVGWDGETQYF.

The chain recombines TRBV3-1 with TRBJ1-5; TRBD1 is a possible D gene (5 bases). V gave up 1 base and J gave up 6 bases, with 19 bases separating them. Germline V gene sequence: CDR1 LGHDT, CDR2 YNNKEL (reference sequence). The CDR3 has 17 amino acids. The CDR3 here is CASSQGLKGPVGQPQHF. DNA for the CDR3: TGTGCCAGCAGCCAAGGTCTAAAGGGACCCGTCGGTCAGCCCCAGCATTTT.

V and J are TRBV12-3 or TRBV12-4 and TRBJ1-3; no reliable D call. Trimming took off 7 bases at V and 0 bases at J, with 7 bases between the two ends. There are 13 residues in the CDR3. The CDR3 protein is CASKAPSGNTIYF. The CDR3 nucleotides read TGTGCCAGCAAGGCACCCTCTGGAAACACCATATATTTT.

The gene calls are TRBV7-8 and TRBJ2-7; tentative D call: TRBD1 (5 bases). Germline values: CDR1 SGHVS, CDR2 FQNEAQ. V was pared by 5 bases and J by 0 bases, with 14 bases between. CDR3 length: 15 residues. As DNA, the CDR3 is TGTGCCAGCAGCCCCAGGACACGGAGCTCCTACGAGCAGTACGTC. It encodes CASSPRTRSSYEQYV.

CDR3 protein: CASRYQGASTGELFF. The CDR3, as DNA: TGTGCCAGCAGATACCAGGGGGCAAGTACCGGGGAGCTGTTTTTT. This rearrangement joins TRBV28 to TRBJ2-2; 8 bases are shared with TRBD1. Per the germline V gene, CDR1 is MDHEN and CDR2 is SYDVKM. V dropped 6 bases and J dropped 5; count of bases not matched to a gene: 8. The CDR3 length is 15 residues.

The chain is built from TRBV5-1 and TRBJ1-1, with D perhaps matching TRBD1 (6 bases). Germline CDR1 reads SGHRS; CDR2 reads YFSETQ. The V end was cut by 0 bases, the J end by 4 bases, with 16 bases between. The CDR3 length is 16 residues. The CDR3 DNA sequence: TGCGCCAGCAGCTTGGCGGGACACCGGGGAGGCACTGAAGCTTTCTTT. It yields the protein CASSLAGHRGGTEAFF.

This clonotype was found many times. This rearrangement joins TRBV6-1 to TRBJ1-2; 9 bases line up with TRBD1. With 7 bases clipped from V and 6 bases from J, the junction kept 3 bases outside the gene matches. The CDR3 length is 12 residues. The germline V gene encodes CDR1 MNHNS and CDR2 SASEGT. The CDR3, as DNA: TGTGCCAGCACTACAGGGGGCGATGGCTACACCTTC. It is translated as CASTTGGDGYTF.

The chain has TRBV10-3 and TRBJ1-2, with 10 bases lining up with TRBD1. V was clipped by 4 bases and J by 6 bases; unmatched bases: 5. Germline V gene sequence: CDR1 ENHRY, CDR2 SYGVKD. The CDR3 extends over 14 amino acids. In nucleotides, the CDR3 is TGTGCCATCAGTGGGGACAGGGGACTAGATGGCTACACCTTC. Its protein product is CAISGDRGLDGYTF.

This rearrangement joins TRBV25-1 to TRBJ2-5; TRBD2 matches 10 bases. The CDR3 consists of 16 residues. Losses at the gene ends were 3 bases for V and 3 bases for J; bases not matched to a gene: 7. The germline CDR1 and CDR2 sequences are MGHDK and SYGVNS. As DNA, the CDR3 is TGTGCCAGCAGTGATGCCGCACTAGCGGGGAAAGAGACCCAGTACTTC. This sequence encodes CASSDAALAGKETQYF.

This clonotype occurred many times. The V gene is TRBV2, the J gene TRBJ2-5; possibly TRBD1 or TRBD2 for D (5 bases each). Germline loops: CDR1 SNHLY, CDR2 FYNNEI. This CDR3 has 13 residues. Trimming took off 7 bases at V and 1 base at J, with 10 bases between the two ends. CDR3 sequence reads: CASKGTLQETQYF. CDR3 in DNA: TGTGCCAGCAAGGGGACCCTCCAAGAGACCCAGTACTTC. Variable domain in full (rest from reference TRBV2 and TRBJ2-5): EPEVTQTPSHQVTQMGQEVILRCVPISNHLYFYWYRQILGQKVEFLVSFYNNEISEKSEIFDDQFSVERPDGSNFTLKIRSTKLEDSAMYFCASKGTLQETQYFGPGTRLLVL.

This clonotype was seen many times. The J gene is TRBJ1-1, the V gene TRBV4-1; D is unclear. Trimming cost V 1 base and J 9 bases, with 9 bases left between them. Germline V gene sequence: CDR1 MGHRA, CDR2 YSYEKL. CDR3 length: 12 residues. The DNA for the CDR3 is TGCGCCAGCAGCCAAGGGACGTTGAAAGCTTTCTTT. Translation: CASSQGTLKAFF.

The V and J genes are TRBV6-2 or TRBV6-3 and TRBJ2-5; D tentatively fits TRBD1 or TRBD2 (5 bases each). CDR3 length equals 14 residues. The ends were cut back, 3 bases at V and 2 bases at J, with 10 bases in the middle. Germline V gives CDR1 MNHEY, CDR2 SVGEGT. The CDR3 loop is CASSYGGSQETQYF. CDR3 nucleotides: TGTGCCAGCAGTTATGGGGGATCACAAGAGACCCAGTACTTC.

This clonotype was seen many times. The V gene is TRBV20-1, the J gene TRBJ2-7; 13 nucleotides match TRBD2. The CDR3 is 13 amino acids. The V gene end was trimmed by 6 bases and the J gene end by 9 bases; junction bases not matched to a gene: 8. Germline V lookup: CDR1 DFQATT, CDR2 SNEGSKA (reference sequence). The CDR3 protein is CSANRGLAGPQYF. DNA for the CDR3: TGCAGTGCAAATAGGGGACTAGCGGGACCGCAGTACTTC.

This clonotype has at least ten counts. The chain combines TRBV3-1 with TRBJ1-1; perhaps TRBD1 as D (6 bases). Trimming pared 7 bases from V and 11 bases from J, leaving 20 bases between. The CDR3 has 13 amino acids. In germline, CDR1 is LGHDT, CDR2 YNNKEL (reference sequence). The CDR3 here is CASTSMPYRAAFF. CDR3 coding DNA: TGTGCCAGCACCAGCATGCCCTACAGGGCGGCTTTCTTT.

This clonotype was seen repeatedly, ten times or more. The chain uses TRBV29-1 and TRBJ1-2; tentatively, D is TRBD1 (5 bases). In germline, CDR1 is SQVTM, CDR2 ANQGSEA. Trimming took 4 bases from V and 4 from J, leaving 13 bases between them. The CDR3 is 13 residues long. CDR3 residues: CSVVGGTFYGYTF. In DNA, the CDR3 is TGCAGCGTTGTGGGGGGAACGTTCTATGGCTACACCTTC.

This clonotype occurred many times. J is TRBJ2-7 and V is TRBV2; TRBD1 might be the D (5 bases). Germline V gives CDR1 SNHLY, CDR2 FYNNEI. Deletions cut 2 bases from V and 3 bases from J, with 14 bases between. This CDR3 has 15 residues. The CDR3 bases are TGTGCCAGCAGTGAAAGGGGTCCACTCATCTACGAGCAGTACTTC. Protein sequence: CASSERGPLIYEQYF. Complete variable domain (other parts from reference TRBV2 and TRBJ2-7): EPEVTQTPSHQVTQMGQEVILRCVPISNHLYFYWYRQILGQKVEFLVSFYNNEISEKSEIFDDQFSVERPDGSNFTLKIRSTKLEDSAMYFCASSERGPLIYEQYFGPGTRLTVT.

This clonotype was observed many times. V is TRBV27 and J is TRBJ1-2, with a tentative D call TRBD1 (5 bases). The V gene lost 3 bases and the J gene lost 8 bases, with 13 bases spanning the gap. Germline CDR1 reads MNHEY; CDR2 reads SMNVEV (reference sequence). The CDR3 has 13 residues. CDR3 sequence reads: CASSFAGSDGYTF. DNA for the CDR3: TGTGCCAGCAGTTTCGCAGGGTCTGACGGCTACACCTTC.